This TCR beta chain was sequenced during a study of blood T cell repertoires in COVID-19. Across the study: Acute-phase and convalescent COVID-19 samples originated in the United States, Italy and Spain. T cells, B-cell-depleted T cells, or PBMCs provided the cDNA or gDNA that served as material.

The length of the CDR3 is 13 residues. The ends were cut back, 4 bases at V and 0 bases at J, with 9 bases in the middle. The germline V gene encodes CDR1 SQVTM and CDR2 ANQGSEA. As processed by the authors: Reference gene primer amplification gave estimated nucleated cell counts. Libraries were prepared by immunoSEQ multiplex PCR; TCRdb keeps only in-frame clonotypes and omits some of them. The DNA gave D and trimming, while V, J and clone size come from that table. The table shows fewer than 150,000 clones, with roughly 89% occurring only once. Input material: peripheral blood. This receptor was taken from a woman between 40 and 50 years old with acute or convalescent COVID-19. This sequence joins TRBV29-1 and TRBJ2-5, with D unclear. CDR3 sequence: CSVVAQYQETQYF. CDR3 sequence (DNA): TGCAGCGTTGTTGCTCAGTACCAAGAGACCCAGTACTTC.